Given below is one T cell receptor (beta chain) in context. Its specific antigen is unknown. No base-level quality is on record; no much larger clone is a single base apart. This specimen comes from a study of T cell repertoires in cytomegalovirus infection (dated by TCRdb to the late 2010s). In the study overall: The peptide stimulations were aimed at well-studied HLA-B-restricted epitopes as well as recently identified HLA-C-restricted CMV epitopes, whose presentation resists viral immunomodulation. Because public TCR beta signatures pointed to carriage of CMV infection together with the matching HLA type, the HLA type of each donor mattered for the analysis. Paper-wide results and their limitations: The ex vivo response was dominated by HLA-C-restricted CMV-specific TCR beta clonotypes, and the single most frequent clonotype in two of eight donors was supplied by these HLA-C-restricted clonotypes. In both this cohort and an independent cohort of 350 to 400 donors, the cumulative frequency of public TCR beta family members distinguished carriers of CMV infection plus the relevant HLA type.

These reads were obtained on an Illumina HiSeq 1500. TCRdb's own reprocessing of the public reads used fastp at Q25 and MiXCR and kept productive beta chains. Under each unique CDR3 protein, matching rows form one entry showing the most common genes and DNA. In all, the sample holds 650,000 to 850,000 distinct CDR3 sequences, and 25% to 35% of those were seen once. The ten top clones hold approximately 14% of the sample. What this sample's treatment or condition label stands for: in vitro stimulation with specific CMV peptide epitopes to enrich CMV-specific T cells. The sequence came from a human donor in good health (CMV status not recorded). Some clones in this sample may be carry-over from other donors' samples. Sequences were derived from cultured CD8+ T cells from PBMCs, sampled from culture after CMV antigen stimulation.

At the DNA level, the sequence is TGTGCCAGCAGTTTATCATGGACGGGTCGCGAGCAGTACTTC. Its coded protein is CASSLSWTGREQYF. The chain is made from TRBV27 and TRBJ2-7; no D gene can be assigned with confidence. Trimming at the junction amounts to 0 bases on V and 6 bases on J, and the germline ends lie 12 bases apart. The germline V gene (reference sequence) gives CDR1 as MNHEY and CDR2 as SMNVEV. Taken from cysteine to phenylalanine, the CDR3 has 14 residues. Only the CDR3 DNA stays, 42 bases, in frame from base 1.